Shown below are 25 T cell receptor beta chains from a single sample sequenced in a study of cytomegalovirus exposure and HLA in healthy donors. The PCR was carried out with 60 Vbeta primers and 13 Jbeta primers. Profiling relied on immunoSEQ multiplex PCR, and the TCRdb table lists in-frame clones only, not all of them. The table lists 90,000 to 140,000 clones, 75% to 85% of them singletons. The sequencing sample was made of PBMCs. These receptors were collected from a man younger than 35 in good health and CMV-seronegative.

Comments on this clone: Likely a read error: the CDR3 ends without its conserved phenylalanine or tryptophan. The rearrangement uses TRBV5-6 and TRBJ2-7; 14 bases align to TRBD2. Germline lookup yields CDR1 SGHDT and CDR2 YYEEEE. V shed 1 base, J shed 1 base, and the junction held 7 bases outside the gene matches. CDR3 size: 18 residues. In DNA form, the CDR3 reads TGTGCCAGCAGCTTGTTCGCGACTAGCGGGAGGGGTTCCTACGAGCAGTACCTC. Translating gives CASSLFATSGRGSYEQYL.

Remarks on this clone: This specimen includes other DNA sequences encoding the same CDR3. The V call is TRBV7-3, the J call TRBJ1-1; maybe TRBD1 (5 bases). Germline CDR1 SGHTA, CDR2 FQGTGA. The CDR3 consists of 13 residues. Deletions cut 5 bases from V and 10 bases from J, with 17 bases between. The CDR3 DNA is TGTGCCAGCAGCCGGAATTTGGGGGGACGAGCTTTCTTT. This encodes CASSRNLGGRAFF.

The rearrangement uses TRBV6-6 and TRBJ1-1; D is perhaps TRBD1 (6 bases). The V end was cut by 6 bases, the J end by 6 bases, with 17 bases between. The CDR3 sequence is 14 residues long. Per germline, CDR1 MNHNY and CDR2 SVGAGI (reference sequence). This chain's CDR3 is CASRDLDSWAEAFF. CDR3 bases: TGTGCCAGCAGAGACCTGGACAGTTGGGCTGAAGCTTTCTTT.

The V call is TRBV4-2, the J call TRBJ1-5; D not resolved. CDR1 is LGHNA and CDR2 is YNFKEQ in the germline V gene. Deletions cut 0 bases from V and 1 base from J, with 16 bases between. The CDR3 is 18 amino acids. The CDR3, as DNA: TGTGCCAGCAGCCAAGAAGGGATGCGGGCGGAAAGCAATCAGCCCCAGCATTTT. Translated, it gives CASSQEGMRAESNQPQHF.

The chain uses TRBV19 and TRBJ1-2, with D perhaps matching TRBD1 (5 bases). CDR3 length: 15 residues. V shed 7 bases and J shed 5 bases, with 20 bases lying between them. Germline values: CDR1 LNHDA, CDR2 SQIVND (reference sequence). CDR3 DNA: TGTGCCAGTACCTCTGGGGGGAACCCTCCTTATGGCTACACCTTC. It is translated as CASTSGGNPPYGYTF.

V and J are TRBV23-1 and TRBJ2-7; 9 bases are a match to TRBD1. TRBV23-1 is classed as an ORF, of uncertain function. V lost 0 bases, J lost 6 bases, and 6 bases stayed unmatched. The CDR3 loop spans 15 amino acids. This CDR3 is CASSQSSGQGREQYF. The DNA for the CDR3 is TGCGCCAGCAGTCAATCATCAGGACAGGGGCGCGAGCAGTACTTC.

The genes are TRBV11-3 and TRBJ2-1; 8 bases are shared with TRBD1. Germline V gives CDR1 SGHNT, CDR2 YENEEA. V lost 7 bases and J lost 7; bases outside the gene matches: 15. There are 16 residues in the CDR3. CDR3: CASITSYGQGVNEQFF. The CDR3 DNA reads TGTGCCAGCATCACGAGTTACGGACAGGGCGTGAATGAGCAGTTCTTC.

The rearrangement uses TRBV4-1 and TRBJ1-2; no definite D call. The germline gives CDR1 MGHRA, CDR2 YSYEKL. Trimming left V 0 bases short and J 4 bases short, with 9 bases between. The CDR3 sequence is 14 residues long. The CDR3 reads CASSQEGLAYGYTF. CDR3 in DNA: TGCGCCAGCAGCCAAGAAGGCCTAGCCTATGGCTACACCTTC.

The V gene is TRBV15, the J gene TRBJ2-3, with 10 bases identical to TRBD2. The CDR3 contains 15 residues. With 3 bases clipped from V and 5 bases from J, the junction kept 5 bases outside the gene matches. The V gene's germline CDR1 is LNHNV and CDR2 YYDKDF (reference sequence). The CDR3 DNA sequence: TGTGCCACCAGCAGGGGGAGCGGGAGGGGAGATACGCAGTATTTT. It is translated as CATSRGSGRGDTQYF.

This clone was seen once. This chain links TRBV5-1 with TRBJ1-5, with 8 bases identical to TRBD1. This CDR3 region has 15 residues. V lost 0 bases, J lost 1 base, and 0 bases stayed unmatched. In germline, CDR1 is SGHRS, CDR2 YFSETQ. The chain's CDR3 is CASSLGTGSNQPQHF. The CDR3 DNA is TGCGCCAGCAGCTTGGGGACAGGGAGCAATCAGCCCCAGCATTTT.

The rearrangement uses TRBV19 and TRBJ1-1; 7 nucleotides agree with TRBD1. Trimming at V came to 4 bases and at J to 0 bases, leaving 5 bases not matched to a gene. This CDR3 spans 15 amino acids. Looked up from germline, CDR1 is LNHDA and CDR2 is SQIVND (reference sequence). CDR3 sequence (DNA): TGTGCCAGTAGTAGAGGGACAGTCATGAACACTGAAGCTTTCTTT. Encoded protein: CASSRGTVMNTEAFF.

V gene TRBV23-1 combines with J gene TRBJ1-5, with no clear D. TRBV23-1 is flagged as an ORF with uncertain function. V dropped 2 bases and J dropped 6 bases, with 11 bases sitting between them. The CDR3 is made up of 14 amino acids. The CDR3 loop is CASSQEASSQPQHF. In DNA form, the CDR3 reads TGCGCCAGCAGTCAAGAGGCATCGAGTCAGCCCCAGCATTTT.

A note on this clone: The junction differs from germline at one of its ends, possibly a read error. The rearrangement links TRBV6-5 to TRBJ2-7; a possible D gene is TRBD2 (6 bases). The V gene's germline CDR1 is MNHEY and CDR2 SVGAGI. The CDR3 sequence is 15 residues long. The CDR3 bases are TGTGCCAGCAGCGCTCGGGGGACCCCTTCCTTCGAGCAGTACTTC. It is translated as CASSARGTPSFEQYF.

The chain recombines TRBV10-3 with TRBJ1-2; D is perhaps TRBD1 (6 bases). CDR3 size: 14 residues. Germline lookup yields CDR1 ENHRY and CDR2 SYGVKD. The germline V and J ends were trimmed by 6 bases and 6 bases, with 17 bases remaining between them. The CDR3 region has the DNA TGTGCCATCAGCTTTTTACAGGGACGGGATGGCTACACCTTC. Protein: CAISFLQGRDGYTF.

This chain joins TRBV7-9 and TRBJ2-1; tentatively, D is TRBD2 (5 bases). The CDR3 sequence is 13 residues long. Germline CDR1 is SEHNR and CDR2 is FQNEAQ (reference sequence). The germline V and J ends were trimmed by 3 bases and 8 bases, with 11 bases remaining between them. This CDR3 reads CASSLDSPYEQFF. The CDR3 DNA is TGTGCCAGCAGCTTGGACTCACCCTATGAGCAGTTCTTC.

The CDR3: CASSLNQGNNGYTF. CDR3 DNA sequence: TGTGCCAGCAGCCTCAACCAGGGCAATAATGGCTACACCTTC. The genes are TRBV11-2 and TRBJ1-2, with a tentative D call TRBD1 (5 bases). The CDR3 totals 14 residues. Germline V CDR1 and CDR2: SGHAT, FQNNGV. Trimming pared 5 bases from V and 6 bases from J, leaving 16 bases between.

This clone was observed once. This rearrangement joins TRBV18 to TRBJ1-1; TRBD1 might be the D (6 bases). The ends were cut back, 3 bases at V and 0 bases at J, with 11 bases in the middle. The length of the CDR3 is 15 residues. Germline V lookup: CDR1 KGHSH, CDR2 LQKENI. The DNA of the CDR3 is TGTGCCAGCTCACCTTCAAGGGGGATGAACACTGAAGCTTTCTTT. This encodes CASSPSRGMNTEAFF. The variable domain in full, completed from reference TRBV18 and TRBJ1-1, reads NAGVMQNPRHLVRRRGQEARLRCSPMKGHSHVYWYRQLPEEGLKFMVYLQKENIIDESGMPKERFSAEFPKEGPSILRIQQVVRGDSAAYFCASSPSRGMNTEAFFGQGTRLTVV.

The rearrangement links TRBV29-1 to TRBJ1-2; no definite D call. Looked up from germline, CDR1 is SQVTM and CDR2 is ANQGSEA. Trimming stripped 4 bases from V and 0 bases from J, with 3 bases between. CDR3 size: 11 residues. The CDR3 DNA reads TGCAGCGTTGCAGCTAACTATGGCTACACCTTC. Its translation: CSVAANYGYTF.

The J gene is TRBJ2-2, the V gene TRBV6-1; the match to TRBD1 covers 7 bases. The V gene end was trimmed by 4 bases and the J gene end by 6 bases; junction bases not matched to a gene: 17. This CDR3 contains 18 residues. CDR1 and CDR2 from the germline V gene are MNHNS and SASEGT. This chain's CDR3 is CASSGRRQGSLNAGELFF. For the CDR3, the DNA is TGTGCCAGCAGTGGACGACGACAGGGCTCCCTTAATGCCGGGGAGCTGTTTTTT.

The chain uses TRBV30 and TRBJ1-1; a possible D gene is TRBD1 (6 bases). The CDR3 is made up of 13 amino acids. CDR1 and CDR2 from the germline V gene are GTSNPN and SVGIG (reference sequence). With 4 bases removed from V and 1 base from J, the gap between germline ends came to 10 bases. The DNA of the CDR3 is TGTGCCTGGACCCGGACAGAGAACACTGAAGCTTTCTTT. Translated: CAWTRTENTEAFF. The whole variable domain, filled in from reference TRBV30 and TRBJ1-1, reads SQTIHQWPATLVQPVGSPLSLECTVEGTSNPNLYWYRQAAGRGLQLLFYSVGIGQISSEVPQNLSASRPQDRQFILSSKKLLLSDSGFYLCAWTRTENTEAFFGQGTRLTVV.

The chain's CDR3 is CASSLDMAQPQHF. CDR3 sequence (DNA): TGTGCCAGCAGCTTGGACATGGCTCAGCCCCAGCATTTT. The chain uses TRBV7-2 and TRBJ1-5; tentatively, D is TRBD1 (5 bases). The length of the CDR3 is 13 residues. Germline assignment: CDR1 SGHTA and CDR2 FQGNSA. Trimming left V 3 bases short and J 6 bases short, with 9 bases between.

CDR3 DNA sequence: TGTGCCAGCAGCTTCGGCAGCGGATACGAGCAGTACTTC. Protein: CASSFGSGYEQYF. The chain is built from TRBV5-8 and TRBJ2-7, with D possibly TRBD2 on 5 matching bases. CDR1 SGHTS and CDR2 YDEGEE come from the germline V gene. V dropped 2 bases and J dropped 4 bases, with 10 bases sitting between them. The CDR3 sequence is 13 residues long.

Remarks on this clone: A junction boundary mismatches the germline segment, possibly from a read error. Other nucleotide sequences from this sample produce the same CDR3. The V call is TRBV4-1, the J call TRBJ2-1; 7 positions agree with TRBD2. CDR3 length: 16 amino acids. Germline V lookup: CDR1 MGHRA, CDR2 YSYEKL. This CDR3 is CASSQDGGSSYNEQFF. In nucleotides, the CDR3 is TGTGCCAGCAGCCAAGACGGGGGGAGCTCCTACAATGAGCAGTTCTTC.

This chain's CDR3 is CASSLAGAEDSEQFF. CDR3 DNA sequence: TGTGCCAGCAGTTTGGCAGGGGCCGAGGACAGTGAGCAGTTCTTC. The V call is TRBV28, the J call TRBJ2-1; D possibly corresponds to TRBD1 (6 bases). The germline gives CDR1 MDHEN, CDR2 SYDVKM. The CDR3 has 15 residues. Deletions cut 3 bases from V and 9 bases from J, with 18 bases between.

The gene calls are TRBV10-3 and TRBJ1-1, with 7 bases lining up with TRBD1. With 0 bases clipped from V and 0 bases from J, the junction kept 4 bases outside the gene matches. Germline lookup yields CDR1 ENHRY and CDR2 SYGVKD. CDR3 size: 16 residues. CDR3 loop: CAISESLGTVNTEAFF. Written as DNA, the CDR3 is TGTGCCATCAGTGAGTCGCTTGGGACAGTGAACACTGAAGCTTTCTTT.